This T cell receptor (beta chain) was captured in a study of blood T cell repertoires in COVID-19. Study-level information: Sites across the United States, Italy and Spain contributed samples from acute and convalescent COVID-19.

A PCR-confirmed or clinician-diagnosed COVID-19 case had contacted exposed participants within 2 weeks of entry. The authors' processing: For nucleated cells, counts were estimated from reference gene primer amplification. Sequencing was performed with immunoSEQ multiplex PCR; in TCRdb, only in-frame clones are kept and a portion is missing. The V and J calls and the clone size are those of that table, but D and trimming were determined from the DNA. The sample has some 340,000 clones, 90% seen once. V lost 6 bases and J lost 3; bases outside the gene matches: 6. CDR1 is SQVTM, CDR2 ANQGSEA, per germline. The CDR3 spans 13 residues.

This chain connects TRBV29-1 to TRBJ2-7, with 9 bases aligning to TRBD1. Sequencing was carried out using PBMCs or T cells enriched from blood (not recorded which). This TCR derives from a woman aged 30 to 39 who had been exposed to COVID-19. CDR3 sequence reads: CSVLTGGIYEQYF. CDR3 DNA sequence: TGCAGCGTCCTGACAGGGGGTATCTACGAGCAGTACTTC.